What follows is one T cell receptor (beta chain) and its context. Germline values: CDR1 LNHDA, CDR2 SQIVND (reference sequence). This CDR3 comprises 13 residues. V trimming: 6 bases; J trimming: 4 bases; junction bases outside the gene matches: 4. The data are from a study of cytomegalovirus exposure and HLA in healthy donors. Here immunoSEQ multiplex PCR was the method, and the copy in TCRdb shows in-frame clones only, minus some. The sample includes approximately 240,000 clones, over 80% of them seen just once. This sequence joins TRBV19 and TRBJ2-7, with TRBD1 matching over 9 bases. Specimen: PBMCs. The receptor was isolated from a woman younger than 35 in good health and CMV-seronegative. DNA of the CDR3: TGTGCCAGTAGACGGGGACAGGGTTACGAGCAGTACTTC. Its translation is CASRRGQGYEQYF.